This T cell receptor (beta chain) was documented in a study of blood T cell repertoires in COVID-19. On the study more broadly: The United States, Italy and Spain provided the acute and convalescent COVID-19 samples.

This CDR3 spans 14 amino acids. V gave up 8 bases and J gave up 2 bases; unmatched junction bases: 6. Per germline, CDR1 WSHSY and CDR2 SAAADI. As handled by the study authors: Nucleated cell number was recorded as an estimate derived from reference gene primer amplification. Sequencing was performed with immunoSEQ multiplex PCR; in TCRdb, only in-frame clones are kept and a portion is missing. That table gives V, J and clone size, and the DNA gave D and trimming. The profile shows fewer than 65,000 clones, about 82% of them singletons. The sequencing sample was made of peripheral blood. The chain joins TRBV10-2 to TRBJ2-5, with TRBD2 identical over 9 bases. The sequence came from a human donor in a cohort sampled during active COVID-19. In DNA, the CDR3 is TGCGCCAGCGGTATAGCGGGGGCACAAGAGACCCAGTACTTC. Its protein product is CASGIAGAQETQYF.